The present T cell receptor beta chain was sequenced within a study of siplizumab effects on memory and regulatory T cells. Concerning this clone: Its antigen is as yet unknown.

Whole-study findings and limits: Naive T cell populations appeared to exhibit greater diversity than memory cells and appeared to be major alloresponse contributors. The Treg-derived share of mappable alloreactive CD4+ clones averaged roughly 69% with siplizumab and 25% to 30% in controls. Siplizumab led to significantly less abundant alloreactive sequences that could be traced back to unstimulated CD4+ memory cells.

Per the germline V gene, CDR1 is SGHTA and CDR2 is FQGNSA. The CDR3 loop spans 13 amino acids. Trimming stripped 3 bases from V and 9 bases from J, with 12 bases between. Data came from immunoSEQ multiplex PCR; TCRdb stores just in-frame clones and leaves some out. This table holds 94,000 or so clones, around 97% found once. This receptor was identified in a human donor in good health. The chain joins TRBV7-2 to TRBJ2-1, with D perhaps TRBD1 or TRBD2 (5 bases each). The specimen was naive CD4+ T cells sorted from blood. The CDR3 region has the DNA TGTGCCAGCAGCTTTTCCTCGGGGACTGAGCAGTTCTTC. Protein: CASSFSSGTEQFF.